These 3 T cell receptor beta chains came from one sample sequenced in a study of beta chain features in type 1 diabetes. Study results and limitations: Among all four CD4+ subsets, Type 1 diabetes patients had TCRB CDR3s that were moderately but significantly shorter.

These receptors are not linked to any known antigen. The whole isolated RNA underwent reverse transcription, so sequencing captured expressed TCRB transcripts. TCRdb's copy holds only in-frame clones and misses some; the assay was immunoSEQ multiplex PCR. This table holds hundreds of thousands of clones, roughly an eighth found once. The sample consisted of naive CD4+ T cells from blood. The receptor set was obtained from a young man with type 1 diabetes.

This chain uses TRBV4-1 with TRBJ2-3; 8 nucleotides agree with TRBD2. Germline V gene lookup returns CDR1 MGHRA and CDR2 YSYEKL. The CDR3 runs 17 residues. With 1 base clipped from V and 2 bases from J, the junction kept 8 bases outside the gene matches. CDR3 loop: CASSQGEAGALTDTQYF. Written as DNA, the CDR3 is TGCGCCAGCAGCCAAGGGGAAGCGGGAGCCCTCACAGATACGCAGTATTTT.

The chain links TRBV7-3 to TRBJ2-7, with 7 bases fitting TRBD1. Germline CDR1 reads SGHTA; CDR2 reads FQGTGA. The CDR3 sequence is 13 residues long. Trimming cost V 4 bases and J 4 bases; bases outside gene matches: 4. This CDR3 is CASSSGQKYEQYF. CDR3 nucleotides: TGTGCCAGCAGCTCGGGACAGAAATACGAGCAGTACTTC.

This clone was counted a few times. V usage is TRBV29-1 and J usage is TRBJ2-7; 10 bases agree with TRBD2. The CDR3 has 15 amino acids. Per germline, CDR1 SQVTM and CDR2 ANQGSEA. V lost 3 bases to trimming and J lost 6 bases; unmatched junction nucleotides: 11. The CDR3 region is CSVDSLAGAGVEQYF. The CDR3 bases are TGCAGCGTTGATTCTCTAGCGGGAGCTGGGGTCGAGCAGTACTTC.